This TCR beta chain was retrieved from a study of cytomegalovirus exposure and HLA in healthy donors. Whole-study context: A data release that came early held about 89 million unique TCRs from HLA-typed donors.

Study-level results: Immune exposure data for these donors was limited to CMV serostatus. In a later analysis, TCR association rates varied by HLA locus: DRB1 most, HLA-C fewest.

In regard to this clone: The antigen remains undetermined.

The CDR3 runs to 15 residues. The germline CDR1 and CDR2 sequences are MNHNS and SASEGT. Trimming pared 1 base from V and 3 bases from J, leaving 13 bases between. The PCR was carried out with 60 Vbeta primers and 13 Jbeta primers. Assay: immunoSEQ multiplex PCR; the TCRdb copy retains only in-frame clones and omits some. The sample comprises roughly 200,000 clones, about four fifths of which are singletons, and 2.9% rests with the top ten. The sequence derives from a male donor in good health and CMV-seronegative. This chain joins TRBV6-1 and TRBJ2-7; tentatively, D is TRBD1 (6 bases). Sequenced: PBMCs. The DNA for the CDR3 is TGTGCCAGCAGTGAAGGAAGGACAGCCATCTACGAGCAGTACTTC. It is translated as CASSEGRTAIYEQYF.